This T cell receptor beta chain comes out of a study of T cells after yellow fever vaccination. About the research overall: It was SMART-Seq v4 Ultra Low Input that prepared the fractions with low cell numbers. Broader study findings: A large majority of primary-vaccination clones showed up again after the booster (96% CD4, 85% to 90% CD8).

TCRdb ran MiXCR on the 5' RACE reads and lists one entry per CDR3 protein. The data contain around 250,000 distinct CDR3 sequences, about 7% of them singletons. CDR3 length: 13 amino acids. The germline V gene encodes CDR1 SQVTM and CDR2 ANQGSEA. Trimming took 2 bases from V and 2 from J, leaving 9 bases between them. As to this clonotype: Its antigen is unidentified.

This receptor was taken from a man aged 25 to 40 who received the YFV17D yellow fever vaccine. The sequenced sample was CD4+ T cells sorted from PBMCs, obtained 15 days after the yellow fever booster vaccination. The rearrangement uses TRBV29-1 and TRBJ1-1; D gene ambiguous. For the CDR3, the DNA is TGCAGCGTTGAATCTGGCATTAACACTGAAGCTTTCTTT. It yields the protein CSVESGINTEAFF.